This T cell receptor beta chain was identified in a study of technical replicates of blood from a handful of donors. This CDR3 region has 15 residues. Germline-derived CDR1 and CDR2 are SSHAT and FNYEAQ (reference sequence). On this clone: The junction and the germline gene differ at one end; a read error may be behind it.

Method: immunoSEQ multiplex PCR; TCRdb's copy keeps in-frame clones and lacks some. The sample records 91,000 or so clones, about 96% being singletons. The V and J genes are TRBV7-7 and TRBJ2-7, with D unclear. Sequenced material: T cells isolated from PBMCs. The receptor comes from a human donor in good health. The CDR3 sequence is CASSLEAGSSYEQYF. As DNA, the CDR3 is TGTGCTAGCAGCTTAGAGGCAGGTTCCTCCTACGAGCAGTACTTC. The whole variable domain, filled in from reference TRBV7-7 and TRBJ2-7, reads GAGVSQSPRYKVTKRGQDVTLRCDPISSHATLYWYQQALGQGPEFLTYFNYEAQPDKSGLPSDRFSAERPEGSISTLTIQRTEQRDSAMYRCASSLEAGSSYEQYFGPGTRLTVT.